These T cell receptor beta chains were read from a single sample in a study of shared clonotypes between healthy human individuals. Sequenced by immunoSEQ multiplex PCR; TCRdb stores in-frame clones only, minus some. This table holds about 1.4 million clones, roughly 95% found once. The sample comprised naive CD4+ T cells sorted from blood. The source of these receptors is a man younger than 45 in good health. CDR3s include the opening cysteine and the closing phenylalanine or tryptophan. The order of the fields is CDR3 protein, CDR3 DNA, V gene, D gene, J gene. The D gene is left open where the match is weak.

CASSQLAGALHLYF	TGCGCCAGCAGCCAACTAGCGGGAGCGCTGCACCTGTACTTC	TRBV4-3	TRBD2	TRBJ2-7
CASSSAGTANGGELFF	TGCGCCAGCAGCTCCGCCGGGACAGCTAATGGCGGGGAGCTGTTTTTT	TRBV5-1	TRBD1	TRBJ2-2
CASSYNPVGATGELFF	TGTGCCAGCAGCTATAATCCGGTCGGGGCCACCGGGGAGCTGTTTTTT	TRBV7-8	NA	TRBJ2-2
CASSPRAGTGVRELFF	TGTGCCAGCAGTCCACGGGCCGGGACAGGGGTCCGGGAGCTGTTTTTT	TRBV27	TRBD1	TRBJ2-2
CASSLSPTSEKLFF	TGTGCCAGCAGCTTATCTCCGACGAGTGAAAAACTGTTTTTT	TRBV5-6	NA	TRBJ1-4
CASSQDETETENYGYTF	TGCGCCAGCAGCCAAGATGAGACCGAGACAGAGAACTATGGCTACACCTTC	TRBV4-1	NA	TRBJ1-2
CASSLPGYSYEQYF	TGTGCCAGCTCACTACCAGGGTATTCCTACGAGCAGTACTTC	TRBV18	NA	TRBJ2-7
CASSLDPGSEKLFF	TGCGCCAGCAGCTTGGATCCAGGGAGTGAAAAACTGTTTTTT	TRBV5-1	NA	TRBJ1-4
CASSPPPRLAGDHRETQYF	TGTGCCAGCAGCCCGCCCCCCCGGCTAGCGGGAGACCACAGGGAGACCCAGTACTTC	TRBV7-2	TRBD2	TRBJ2-5
CASSLASGRLGEQYF	TGTGCCAGCAGTTTAGCTAGCGGGAGGTTGGGCGAGCAGTACTTC	TRBV28	TRBD2	TRBJ2-7
CASTKGSYEQYF	TGTGCCAGCACGAAGGGCTCCTACGAGCAGTACTTC	TRBV2	NA	TRBJ2-7
CASRSAGSIYEQYF	TGTGCCAGCAGGTCGGCGGGAAGTATCTACGAGCAGTACTTC	TRBV28	NA	TRBJ2-7
CASSPGGYEQYF	TGTGCCAGCAGTCCGGGGGGGTACGAGCAGTACTTC	TRBV7-9	TRBD2	TRBJ2-7
CASSWGSGRNQETQYF	TGTGCCAGCAGCTGGGGCAGCGGGAGGAACCAAGAGACCCAGTACTTC	TRBV5-4	TRBD2	TRBJ2-5
CASSSRGSSGRYEQYF	TGTGCCAGCAGTTCCCGGGGTAGTAGCGGACGATACGAGCAGTACTTC	TRBV28	NA	TRBJ2-7
CASSPGQAETQYF	TGCGCCAGCAGCCCGGGACAGGCGGAGACCCAGTACTTC	TRBV5-1	TRBD1	TRBJ2-5
CASSLADGFYEQYF	TGCGCCAGCAGCTTGGCGGACGGATTTTACGAGCAGTACTTC	TRBV5-1	NA	TRBJ2-7